This T cell receptor beta chain was profiled in a study of cytomegalovirus exposure and HLA in healthy donors. It was with 60 Vbeta and 13 Jbeta primers that the PCR ran. Method: immunoSEQ multiplex PCR; TCRdb's copy keeps in-frame clones and lacks some. Found here are some 200,000 clones, 60% to 80% of them singletons; the top ten hold 2.5% to 3%. CDR3 length equals 13 residues. The germline CDR1 and CDR2 sequences are MNHEY and SVGAGI. The V segment lost 10 bases and the J segment 1 base; nucleotides outside the gene matches: 3. The origin of this receptor is a man aged 35 to 55 in good health and CMV-seronegative. The sequencing sample was made of PBMCs. The chain uses TRBV6-5 and TRBJ2-3; 9 bases align to TRBD1. CDR3 sequence: CATRDRGTDTQYF. Written as DNA, the CDR3 is TGTGCCACCCGGGACAGGGGCACAGATACGCAGTATTTT.